One and the same sample provided the 15 T cell receptor beta chains below, sequenced in a study of CD8 T cell repertoires and HIV-1 epitope variants. These TCRs are of unknown antigen specificity. The method was immunoSEQ multiplex PCR; TCRdb's version includes in-frame clones alone and lacks a portion of them. Of 2,500 to 3,000 clones listed, under 85% are singletons. Material: cultured CD8+ T cells derived from PBMCs. The receptor set was obtained from a male donor with HIV.

The V and J genes are TRBV11-2 and TRBJ1-1; D possibly corresponds to TRBD1 (5 bases). The CDR3 consists of 12 residues. Germline V lookup: CDR1 SGHAT, CDR2 FQNNGV. V shed 8 bases and J shed 3 bases, with 10 bases lying between them. CDR3 nucleotides: TGTGCCAGCTCCCCAGGGCACACTGAAGCTTTCTTT. It specifies CASSPGHTEAFF.

The J gene is TRBJ2-2, the V gene TRBV28, with 7 bases matching TRBD2. CDR1 is MDHEN, CDR2 SYDVKM, per germline. V dropped 5 bases and J dropped 2; count of bases not matched to a gene: 2. The CDR3 has 14 amino acids. The CDR3 DNA reads TGTGCCAGCAGTGCGGGAGCCAACACCGGGGAGCTGTTTTTT. Residues: CASSAGANTGELFF. The full variable domain, rest sourced from reference TRBV28 and TRBJ2-2, is DVKVTQSSRYLVKRTGEKVFLECVQDMDHENMFWYRQDPGLGLRLIYFSYDVKMKEKGDIPEGYSVSREKKERFSLILESASTNQTSMYLCASSAGANTGELFFGEGSRLTVL.

V and J are TRBV2 and TRBJ2-1, with D possibly TRBD2 on 5 matching bases. The CDR3 has 15 residues. The germline V gene encodes CDR1 SNHLY and CDR2 FYNNEI. V was trimmed by 5 bases and J by 0 bases, leaving 11 bases between them. DNA of the CDR3: TGTGCCAGCAGTCATAGCGTCAGCTCCTACAATGAGCAGTTCTTC. Amino acids: CASSHSVSSYNEQFF.

This clone was seen only a few times. The genes are TRBV2 and TRBJ2-7, with TRBD2 identical over 14 bases. Trimming at V came to 5 bases and at J to 6 bases, leaving 12 bases not matched to a gene. Per germline, CDR1 SNHLY and CDR2 FYNNEI. This CDR3 has 17 residues. The CDR3 spells CASSTGLAGVGASEQYF. DNA for the CDR3: TGTGCCAGCAGTACGGGACTAGCGGGAGTGGGCGCCTCCGAGCAGTACTTC.

This sequence joins TRBV6-4 and TRBJ2-2; 11 bases are a match to TRBD1. This CDR3 spans 14 amino acids. The V gene's germline CDR1 is MRHNA and CDR2 SNTAGT. Trimming took 7 bases from V and 4 from J; bases not matched to a gene: 2. The DNA for the CDR3 is TGTGCCAGCACCGGGACAGGGGGCACCGGGGAGCTGTTTTTT. It codes for CASTGTGGTGELFF.

For this clone: A far bigger clonotype differs at one base, so this is likely a read error. The sample carries other DNA sequences with the same CDR3. J is TRBJ1-2 and V is TRBV13; D not resolved. Per the germline V gene, CDR1 is PRHDT and CDR2 is FYEKMQ (reference sequence). This CDR3 comprises 16 residues. V lost 5 bases, J lost 3 bases, and 19 bases lay in between. The CDR3 is CASSQDPPDLDYGYTF. The CDR3 nucleotides read TGTGCCAGCAGCCAAGATCCCCCAGACTTGGACTATGGCTACACCTTC.

The V and J genes are TRBV7-6 and TRBJ2-3; 7 nucleotides match TRBD2. V lost 5 bases and J lost 7; bases outside the gene matches: 9. Germline V lookup: CDR1 SGHVS, CDR2 FNYEAQ. The CDR3 totals 14 residues. CDR3 in DNA: TGTGCCAGCAGCCTCTCGGGGCGGGGGAATACGCAGTATTTT. Translating gives CASSLSGRGNTQYF.

The V gene is TRBV27, the J gene TRBJ1-1, with a possible D match to TRBD1 (5 bases). The germline V gene has CDR1 MNHEY and CDR2 SMNVEV (reference sequence). CDR3 length equals 13 residues. The germline V and J ends were trimmed by 2 bases and 5 bases, with 9 bases remaining between them. The CDR3 spells CASSLGGGTEAFF. The DNA for the CDR3 is TGTGCCAGCAGTTTAGGGGGAGGGACTGAAGCTTTCTTT.

The rearrangement uses TRBV11-2 and TRBJ2-7, with D tentatively TRBD1 (5 bases). Trimming left V 0 bases short and J 3 bases short, with 12 bases between. This CDR3 has 15 residues. Germline V CDR1 and CDR2: SGHAT, FQNNGV. CDR3 region: CASSLEFRVNYEQYF. CDR3 sequence (DNA): TGTGCCAGCAGCTTAGAGTTCAGGGTTAACTACGAGCAGTACTTC.

This chain connects TRBV9 to TRBJ2-2; D call uncertain. This CDR3 is built from 15 residues. CDR1 is SGDLS, CDR2 YYNGEE, per germline. V lost 7 bases and J lost 1, with 14 bases in between. The CDR3 nucleotides read TGTGCCAGCTCGGAAGGGTTCTGGAACACCGGGGAGCTGTTTTTT. This codes for CASSEGFWNTGELFF.

The chain has TRBV15 and TRBJ1-1, with TRBD1 matching 10 bases. The germline V gene encodes CDR1 LNHNV and CDR2 YYDKDF (reference sequence). The V segment lost 1 base and the J segment 3 bases; nucleotides outside the gene matches: 8. This CDR3 is 17 amino acids long. CDR3 region: CATSRAFGTGAYTEAFF. In nucleotides, the CDR3 is TGTGCCACCAGCAGAGCCTTTGGGACAGGGGCGTACACTGAAGCTTTCTTT. Variable domain in full (rest from reference TRBV15 and TRBJ1-1): DAMVIQNPRYQVTQFGKPVTLSCSQTLNHNVMYWYQQKSSQAPKLLFHYYDKDFNNEADTPDNFQSRRPNTSFCFLDIRSPGLGDTAMYLCATSRAFGTGAYTEAFFGQGTRLTVV.

The chain has TRBV10-3 and TRBJ2-3, with 9 bases identical to TRBD1. Unmatched junction bases numbered 6, after V lost 2 bases and J lost 3 bases. The V gene's germline CDR1 is ENHRY and CDR2 SYGVKD. The CDR3 has 16 residues. DNA for the CDR3: TGTGCCATCAGTGAGGCGGGACAGGGAGTGACAGATACGCAGTATTTT. Its protein is CAISEAGQGVTDTQYF.

The chain combines TRBV5-4 with TRBJ2-1; D ambiguous. V lost 1 base and J 0 bases, leaving 5 bases between the germline ends. CDR1 and CDR2 (germline): SGHNT, YYREEE (reference sequence). The CDR3 is made up of 14 amino acids. CDR3 protein: CASSLYSSYNEQFF. The DNA for the CDR3 is TGTGCCAGCAGCTTGTACAGCTCCTACAATGAGCAGTTCTTC.

This clone was recorded a few times. The chain is built from TRBV15 and TRBJ1-4; perhaps TRBD1 as D (6 bases). Germline CDR1 and CDR2: LNHNV and YYDKDF (reference sequence). Trimming shortened V by 0 bases and J by 8 bases, and 10 bases separated the two germline ends. CDR3 length equals 14 residues. As DNA, the CDR3 is TGTGCCACCAGCAGAGACAGGGGTGGGGAAAAACTGTTTTTT. Protein sequence: CATSRDRGGEKLFF.

This clone ranks as hyperexpanded (1% or more). This chain connects TRBV27 to TRBJ2-1, with 7 positions matching TRBD1. Germline loops: CDR1 MNHEY, CDR2 SMNVEV (reference sequence). The CDR3 spans 16 residues. V dropped 0 bases and J dropped 1; count of bases not matched to a gene: 3. In nucleotides, the CDR3 is TGTGCCAGCAGTTTATCACAGGGGATATCCTACAATGAGCAGTTCTTC. Protein: CASSLSQGISYNEQFF.